The present entry profiles one TCR beta chain with its context. This clone was seen just once. What this receptor recognizes is not known. Base qualities are not recorded, but no much larger clone differs from it by a single base. Sorted unstimulated T cells, along with proliferating T cells recovered from mixed lymphocyte reactions, underwent TCRbeta CDR3 sequencing. Fresh whole blood from about 9 HLA-typed healthy donors was used as the source from which PBMCs were isolated. Unstimulated CD4+ non-regulatory T cells were FACS-sorted to map the origin of alloreactive clones. These data come from a study of siplizumab effects on memory and regulatory T cells (dated by TCRdb to 2018 to 2020). Turning to the overall study: The study looked at the effect of siplizumab, an anti-CD2 antibody, on alloreactive T-cell subsets in allogeneic mixed lymphocyte reactions made from human PBMCs.

The library was made by the immunoSEQ multiplex PCR assay. Each sample had some 9.7 x 10^4 TCR templates assayed by the deep sequencing platform. Genomic DNA extracted from sorted T cells was used for TCRbeta CDR3 sequencing. The authors processed their data as follows. The R programming language was used for the clonal analysis of the TCRbeta CDR3 data. Comparing unstimulated samples against CFSE-low samples taken after the reaction was how alloreactive CD4+ and CD8+ clones were defined. Regulatory or non-regulatory origin was assigned to alloreactive CD4+ clones by matching of sequences to sorted unstimulated Treg and non-Treg repertoires. TCRdb mirrors the immuneACCESS table, restricted to in-frame sequences. Some clones are absent from its copies; in checked studies, under half trace to an unresolved V gene, and the reason for the others is unknown. The V and J calls and clone size come from that table; D and trimming were worked out from the DNA. In all, the sample holds roughly 93,000 clones, and over 90% of those were seen once. Of the sample, roughly 1.3% is held by the ten largest clones.

General findings and caveats noted by the study authors: Greater diversity appeared to be present in unstimulated naive T cells than in memory T cells, and a substantial contribution to the alloresponse seemed to be made by naive cells. The cumulative frequency of alloreactive sequences that could be traced back to unstimulated CD4+ memory T cells was significantly reduced by siplizumab. Among mappable alloreactive CD4+ clones, the Treg-derived fraction averaged approximately 69% with siplizumab versus approximately 27% in control reactions. Whether proliferating Tregs from siplizumab cultures were suppressive was not functionally confirmed. Because sequences below about 10^-5 frequency were poorly captured, only a minor fraction of alloreactive clones could be mapped to unstimulated subsets. A naive or memory phenotype could not be assigned to roughly 75-97% of proliferating CD4+ or CD8+ clones.

Trimmed from V: 1 base; trimmed from J: 11 bases; junction bases lacking a gene match: 4. The CDR3 starts with the cysteine, ends with the phenylalanine, and has 11 residues. The retained sequence is limited to the CDR3, 33 bases, with the frame set at the first base. CDR1 GTSNPN and CDR2 SVGIG are derived from the germline V gene (reference sequence). The source material was non-Treg CD4+ T cells sorted from blood. Per the publication, the cell subset or site label means: FACS-sorted unstimulated CD4+ non-regulatory T cells. This receptor was identified in a human donor in good health. The receptor chain draws on TRBV30 and TRBJ1-1; 7 central bases correspond to TRBD1. The CDR3 amino acid sequence is: CAWSAPGGAFF. The nucleotides are TGTGCCTGGAGTGCCCCAGGGGGGGCTTTCTTT.